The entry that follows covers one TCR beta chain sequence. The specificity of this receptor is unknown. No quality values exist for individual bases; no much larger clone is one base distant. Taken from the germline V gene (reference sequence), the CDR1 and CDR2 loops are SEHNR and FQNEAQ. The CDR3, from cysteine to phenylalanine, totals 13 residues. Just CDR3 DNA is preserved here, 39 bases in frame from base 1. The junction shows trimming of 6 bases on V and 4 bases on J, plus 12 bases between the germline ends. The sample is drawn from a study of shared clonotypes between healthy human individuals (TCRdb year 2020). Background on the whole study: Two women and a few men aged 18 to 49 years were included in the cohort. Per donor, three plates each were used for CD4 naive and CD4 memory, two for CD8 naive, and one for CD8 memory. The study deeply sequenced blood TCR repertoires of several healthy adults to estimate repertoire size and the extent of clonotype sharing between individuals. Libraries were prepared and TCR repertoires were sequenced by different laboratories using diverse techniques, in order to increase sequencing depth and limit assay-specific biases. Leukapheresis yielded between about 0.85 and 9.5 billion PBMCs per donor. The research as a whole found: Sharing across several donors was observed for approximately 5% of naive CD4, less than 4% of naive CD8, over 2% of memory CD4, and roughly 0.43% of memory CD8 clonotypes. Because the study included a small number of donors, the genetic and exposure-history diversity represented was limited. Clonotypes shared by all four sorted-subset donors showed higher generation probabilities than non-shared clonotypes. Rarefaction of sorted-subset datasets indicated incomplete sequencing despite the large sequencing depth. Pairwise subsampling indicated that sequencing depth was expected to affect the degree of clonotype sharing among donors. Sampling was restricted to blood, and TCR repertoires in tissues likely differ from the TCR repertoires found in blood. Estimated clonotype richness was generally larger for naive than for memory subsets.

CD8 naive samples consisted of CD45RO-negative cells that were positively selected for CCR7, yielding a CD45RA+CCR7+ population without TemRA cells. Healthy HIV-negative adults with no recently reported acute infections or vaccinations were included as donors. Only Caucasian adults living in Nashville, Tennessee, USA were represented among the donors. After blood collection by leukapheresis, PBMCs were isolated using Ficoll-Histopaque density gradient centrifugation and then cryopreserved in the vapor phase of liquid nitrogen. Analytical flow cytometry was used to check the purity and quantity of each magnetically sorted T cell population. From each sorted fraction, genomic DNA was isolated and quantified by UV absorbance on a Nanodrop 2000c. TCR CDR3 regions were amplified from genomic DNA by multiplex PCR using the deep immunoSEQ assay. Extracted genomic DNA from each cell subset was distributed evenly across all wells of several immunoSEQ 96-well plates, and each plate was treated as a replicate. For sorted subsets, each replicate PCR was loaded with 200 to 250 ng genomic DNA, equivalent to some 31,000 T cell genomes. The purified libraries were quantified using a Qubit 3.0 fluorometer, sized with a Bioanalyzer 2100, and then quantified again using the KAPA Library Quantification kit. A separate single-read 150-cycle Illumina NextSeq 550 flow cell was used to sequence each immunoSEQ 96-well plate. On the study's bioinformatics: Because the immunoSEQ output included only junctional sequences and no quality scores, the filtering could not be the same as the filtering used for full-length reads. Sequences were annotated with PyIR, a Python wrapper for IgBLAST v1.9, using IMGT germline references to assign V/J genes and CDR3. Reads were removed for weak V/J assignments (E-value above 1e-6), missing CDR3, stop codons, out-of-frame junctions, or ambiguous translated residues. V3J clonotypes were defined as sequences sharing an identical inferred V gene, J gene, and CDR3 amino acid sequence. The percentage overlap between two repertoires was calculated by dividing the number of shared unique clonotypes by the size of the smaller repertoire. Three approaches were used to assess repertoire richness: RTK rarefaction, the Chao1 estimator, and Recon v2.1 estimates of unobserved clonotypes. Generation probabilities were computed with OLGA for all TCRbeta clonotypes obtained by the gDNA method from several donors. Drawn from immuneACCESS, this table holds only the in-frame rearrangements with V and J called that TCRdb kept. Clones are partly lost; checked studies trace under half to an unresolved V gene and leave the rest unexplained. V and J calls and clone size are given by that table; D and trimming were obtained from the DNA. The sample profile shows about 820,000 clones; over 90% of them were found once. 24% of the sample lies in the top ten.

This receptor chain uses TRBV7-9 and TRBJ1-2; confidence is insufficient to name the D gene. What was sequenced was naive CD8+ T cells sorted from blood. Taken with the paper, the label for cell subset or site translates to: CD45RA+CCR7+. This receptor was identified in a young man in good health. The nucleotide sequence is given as TGTGCCAGCAGTCCGAGACACCTCTATGGCTACACCTTC. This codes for CASSPRHLYGYTF.